The 2 T cell receptor beta chains listed next were all sequenced from one sample in a study of blood T cell repertoires in COVID-19. Measured with immunoSEQ multiplex PCR; TCRdb has only the in-frame clones, and not every one. This table has 490,000 or so clones, around nine tenths appearing once. Sequencing input: PBMCs or T cells enriched from blood (not recorded which). Receptors originate from a woman aged 40 to 50 who had recovered from COVID-19.

This clone has only one observation. The genes are TRBV28 and TRBJ2-7; 9 bases fit TRBD1. With V trimmed by 6 bases and J by 7 bases, 10 bases remained unmatched. Germline V lookup: CDR1 MDHEN, CDR2 SYDVKM. This CDR3 contains 14 residues. The CDR3, as DNA: TGTGCCAGCAGCCTGATACAGGGGGCTAATGAGCAGTACTTC. This sequence encodes CASSLIQGANEQYF.

The V call is TRBV19, the J call TRBJ1-6; TRBD1 matches 7 bases. This CDR3 spans 15 amino acids. The J segment lost 5 bases and the V segment lost 4 bases, leaving 5 bases of the junction unmatched. The germline gives CDR1 LNHDA, CDR2 SQIVND (reference sequence). The CDR3 DNA reads TGTGCCAGTAGTAACACCGGGACAGATAATTCACCCCTCCACTTT. Translation gives CASSNTGTDNSPLHF.